A single sample gave rise to the 23 T cell receptor beta chains below, sequenced in a study of OX40 agonist ivuxolimab in advanced cancers. Clones were sequenced by immunoSEQ multiplex PCR, and TCRdb holds only the in-frame ones, with some missing. Among some 86,000 clones listed, roughly 91% were seen once. The sequencing here drew on CD4+ or CD8+ T cells sorted from blood, taken in a trial of the OX40 agonist ivuxolimab. These receptors were obtained from an adult with an advanced solid tumor such as melanoma, head and neck, liver or kidney cancer.

This chain joins TRBV5-1 and TRBJ2-1, with 11 bases identical to TRBD2. Unmatched junction bases numbered 7, after V lost 4 bases and J lost 4 bases. Germline values: CDR1 SGHRS, CDR2 YFSETQ. This CDR3 region has 16 residues. CDR3 sequence: CASSPGLAAQYNEQFF. The CDR3 bases are TGCGCCAGCAGCCCGGGACTAGCGGCCCAGTACAATGAGCAGTTCTTC.

The CDR3 bases are TGTGCCAGCTCACCTTCTTTTCGGGACACATCCACAGATACGCAGTATTTT. Its translation is CASSPSFRDTSTDTQYF. The chain is built from TRBV18 and TRBJ2-3; perhaps TRBD1 as D (6 bases). The CDR3 spans 17 residues. Germline V lookup: CDR1 KGHSH, CDR2 LQKENI. V shed 3 bases and J shed 2 bases, with 18 bases lying between them.

This chain connects TRBV14 to TRBJ1-2; D is ambiguous. This CDR3 is built from 16 residues. Trimming took off 2 bases at V and 0 bases at J, with 13 bases between the two ends. Germline assignment: CDR1 SGHDN and CDR2 FVKESK. The CDR3 region is CASSQTLVAANYGYTF. As DNA, the CDR3 is TGTGCCAGCAGCCAAACCTTAGTTGCGGCTAACTATGGCTACACCTTC.

In its sample, this clone was seen once. The V gene is TRBV7-2, the J gene TRBJ2-5; a possible D gene is TRBD2 (5 bases). This CDR3 spans 14 amino acids. The germline gives CDR1 SGHTA, CDR2 FQGNSA. Trimming cost V 1 base and J 4 bases, with 10 bases left between them. The CDR3, as DNA: TGTGCCAGCAGCTTAGGACCCAGCGGAGAGACCCAGTACTTC. Its protein product is CASSLGPSGETQYF. The entire variable domain, with the rest obtained from reference TRBV7-2 and TRBJ2-5, is as follows: GAGVSQSPSNKVTEKGKDVELRCDPISGHTALYWYRQSLGQGLEFLIYFQGNSAPDKSGLPSDRFSAERTGGSVSTLTIQRTQQEDSAVYLCASSLGPSGETQYFGPGTRLLVL.

The chain combines TRBV19 with TRBJ1-1; TRBD1 aligns across 8 bases. V trimming: 3 bases; J trimming: 3 bases; junction bases outside the gene matches: 3. Germline V gene sequence: CDR1 LNHDA, CDR2 SQIVND (reference sequence). The CDR3 loop spans 14 amino acids. CDR3 bases: TGTGCCAGTAGTATTCAGGGGGCGGACACTGAAGCTTTCTTT. Translation: CASSIQGADTEAFF. The full variable domain, in which reference TRBV19 and TRBJ1-1 provide the parts outside the CDR3, is DGGITQSPKYLFRKEGQNVTLSCEQNLNHDAMYWYRQDPGQGLRLIYYSQIVNDFQKGDIAEGYSVSREKKESFPLTVTSAQKNPTAFYLCASSIQGADTEAFFGQGTRLTVV.

This clone was seen just once. Its ends do not fully match the called genes, so a read error is possible. The chain is built from TRBV7-7 and TRBJ2-1; TRBD1 agrees at 7 bases. CDR3 length equals 15 residues. Germline-derived CDR1 and CDR2 are SSHAT and FNYEAQ (reference sequence). Here the CDR3 reads CASSFDRDNYNEQFF. The CDR3 DNA reads TGTGCTAGCAGCTTTGACAGGGACAACTACAATGAGCAGTTCTTC.

This clone was detected only a few times. The chain joins TRBV6-1 to TRBJ1-2, with TRBD1 matching over 9 bases. Germline CDR1 MNHNS, CDR2 SASEGT. This CDR3 comprises 15 residues. The ends lost 4 bases at V and 5 bases at J; junction bases unmatched: 8. DNA for the CDR3: TGTGCCAGCAGTGCCTATACAGGGGGCGGGTATGGCTACACCTTC. Translation: CASSAYTGGGYGYTF.

The chain combines TRBV27 with TRBJ1-5; D gene ambiguous. The germline V gene has CDR1 MNHEY and CDR2 SMNVEV (reference sequence). There are 14 residues in the CDR3. Trimming removed 5 bases at V and 4 bases at J, with 12 bases between. DNA of the CDR3: TGTGCCAGCAGTCGCAATGATCATAATCAGCCCCAGCATTTT. Translation: CASSRNDHNQPQHF.

The chain carries TRBV4-1 and TRBJ2-7; D is perhaps TRBD1 (7 bases). Germline values: CDR1 MGHRA, CDR2 YSYEKL. The CDR3 is made up of 18 amino acids. The V end lost 5 bases, the J end lost 6 bases, and 29 bases lay between the germline ends. The CDR3 is CASSSGTARGLEGLEQYF. The CDR3 coding sequence is TGCGCCAGCAGCTCGGGGACAGCCAGAGGGTTGGAGGGGCTCGAGCAGTACTTC.

The chain recombines TRBV6-6 with TRBJ1-5, with 8 bases aligning to TRBD1. This CDR3 is 14 amino acids long. Germline loops: CDR1 MNHNY, CDR2 SVGAGI (reference sequence). With 6 bases clipped from V and 5 bases from J, the junction kept 6 bases outside the gene matches. CDR3 sequence (DNA): TGTGCCAGCAGACGGGACAGGAACGATCAGCCCCAGCATTTT. It encodes CASRRDRNDQPQHF.

The V and J genes are TRBV6-5 and TRBJ1-3, with a possible D match to TRBD1 (6 bases). CDR1 is MNHEY and CDR2 is SVGAGI in the germline V gene. The CDR3 loop spans 15 amino acids. Between the trimmed V and J ends, which lost 4 bases and 2 bases, there was a span of 12 bases. CDR3: CASSSSAGAGNTIYF. The CDR3 region has the DNA TGTGCCAGCAGTTCCAGCGCAGGGGCTGGAAACACCATATATTTT.

The chain employs TRBV18 and TRBJ2-1; D call uncertain. The CDR3 consists of 15 residues. V lost 0 bases and J 4 bases, leaving 10 bases between the germline ends. CDR1 KGHSH and CDR2 LQKENI come from the germline V gene. The chain's CDR3 is CASSPPVGAYNEQFF. The CDR3 DNA reads TGTGCCAGCTCACCACCGGTGGGCGCATACAATGAGCAGTTCTTC.

The V and J genes are TRBV5-1 and TRBJ1-2; 7 bases match TRBD1. V shed 0 bases and J 7 bases; nucleotides not matched to a gene: 6. CDR3 length equals 14 residues. Germline V gene sequence: CDR1 SGHRS, CDR2 YFSETQ. CDR3 DNA sequence: TGCGCCAGCAGCTTGGAGGGGGCTATCGGTGGCTACACCTTC. This encodes CASSLEGAIGGYTF. Full variable domain (outside the CDR3, taken from reference TRBV5-1 and TRBJ1-2): KAGVTQTPRYLIKTRGQQVTLSCSPISGHRSVSWYQQTPGQGLQFLFEYFSETQRNKGNFPGRFSGRQFSNSRSEMNVSTLELGDSALYLCASSLEGAIGGYTFGSGTRLTVV.

This chain connects TRBV7-8 to TRBJ2-3, with 11 bases identical to TRBD1. The germline gives CDR1 SGHVS, CDR2 FQNEAQ. V was pared by 6 bases and J by 4 bases, with 3 bases of the junction left unmatched. This CDR3 spans 14 amino acids. CDR3 coding DNA: TGTGCCAGCAGTTGGACAGGGGGCCCAGATACGCAGTATTTT. Translating it yields CASSWTGGPDTQYF. The entire variable domain, with the rest obtained from reference TRBV7-8 and TRBJ2-3, is as follows: GAGVSQSPRYKVAKRGQDVALRCDPISGHVSLFWYQQALGQGPEFLTYFQNEAQLDKSGLPSDRFFAERPEGSVSTLKIQRTQQEDSAVYLCASSWTGGPDTQYFGPGTRLTVL.

The chain combines TRBV6-1 with TRBJ1-2; D is ambiguous. CDR3 length: 15 residues. V was trimmed by 2 bases and J by 5 bases, leaving 15 bases between them. The germline V gene encodes CDR1 MNHNS and CDR2 SASEGT. CDR3 bases: TGTGCCAGCAGTGAAAACCCGCTCATCCTTTATGGCTACACCTTC. It yields the protein CASSENPLILYGYTF.

In this sample, this clone turned up once. J is TRBJ1-2 and V is TRBV2; tentatively, D is TRBD1 (6 bases). The germline V gene has CDR1 SNHLY and CDR2 FYNNEI. Trimming cost V 6 bases and J 7 bases, with 12 bases left between them. This CDR3 contains 12 residues. This chain's CDR3 is CASRWGQPGYTF. As DNA, the CDR3 is TGTGCCAGCAGGTGGGGGCAGCCTGGCTACACCTTC.

The J gene is TRBJ1-3, the V gene TRBV5-1; D call uncertain. Germline V CDR1 and CDR2: SGHRS, YFSETQ. This CDR3 region has 15 residues. Between the trimmed V and J ends, which lost 0 bases and 4 bases, there was a span of 11 bases. DNA of the CDR3: TGCGCCAGCAGCTTGGGGCGTAGTGGGGGAAACACCATATATTTT. This encodes CASSLGRSGGNTIYF.

The chain combines TRBV2 with TRBJ2-2, with 8 bases aligning to TRBD1. Germline-derived CDR1 and CDR2 are SNHLY and FYNNEI. V was pared by 6 bases and J by 3 bases, with 9 bases of the junction left unmatched. CDR3 length: 16 amino acids. The CDR3 DNA follows: TGTGCCAGCAGGACAGGGGCAACGGTCTACACCGGGGAGCTGTTTTTT. Its protein product is CASRTGATVYTGELFF.

The rearrangement uses TRBV6-6 and TRBJ2-1; TRBD2 matches at 8 bases. Germline V gene data show CDR1 as MNHNY and CDR2 as SVGAGI (reference sequence). Trimming cost V 6 bases and J 5 bases; bases outside gene matches: 12. The CDR3 covers 16 residues. CDR3 region: CASRPSTGGAHNEQFF. The CDR3 bases are TGTGCCAGCAGACCCAGCACGGGGGGGGCCCACAATGAGCAGTTCTTC.

This chain joins TRBV5-6 and TRBJ2-5; TRBD2 matches at 11 bases. Losses at the gene ends were 2 bases for V and 3 bases for J; bases not matched to a gene: 6. Per the germline V gene, CDR1 is SGHDT and CDR2 is YYEEEE. The CDR3 consists of 16 residues. The CDR3 DNA reads as TGTGCCAGCAGCTTCCTTAGCGGGGGGGCCGAAGAGACCCAGTACTTC. It codes for CASSFLSGGAEETQYF.

The J gene is TRBJ1-2, the V gene TRBV6-5; D gene uncertain. CDR3 size: 13 residues. Trimming cost V 6 bases and J 1 base, with 9 bases left between them. Germline CDR1 MNHEY, CDR2 SVGAGI. The CDR3 sequence is CASSATDNYGYTF. Written as DNA, the CDR3 is TGTGCCAGCAGCGCTACAGATAACTATGGCTACACCTTC.

The genes are TRBV12-5 and TRBJ1-4, with D possibly being TRBD1 (6 bases). The CDR3 extends over 17 amino acids. Looked up from germline, CDR1 is LGHNT and CDR2 is FRNRAP. V was clipped by 1 base and J by 3 bases, with 15 bases between them. In DNA form, the CDR3 reads TGTGCTAGTGGTTTGGGGCTTGGGGGGGCTGCTAATGAAAAACTGTTTTTT. Amino acid sequence: CASGLGLGGAANEKLFF.

This clone appeared a single time. CDR3 residues: CASSREGANQPQHF. CDR3 nucleotides: TGTGCCAGCAGTAGAGAGGGAGCAAATCAGCCCCAGCATTTT. J is TRBJ1-5 and V is TRBV14, with D unclear. CDR3 length equals 14 residues. Trimming cost V 6 bases and J 4 bases, with 13 bases left between them. Germline assignment: CDR1 SGHDN and CDR2 FVKESK.